The 4 T cell receptor beta chains listed next were all sequenced from one sample in a study of response to subunit inactivated influenza vaccine (dated by TCRdb to 2017 to 2018). This specimen's time point label, interpreted: around 42 days after influenza vaccine administration. Libraries came from RT-PCR. The sequencer listed for this sample is Illumina HiSeq 2500. TCRdb reprocessed the public reads (quality trimming at Q25 with fastp, clone calling with MiXCR) and kept in-frame beta chains. Identical CDR3 protein sequences are pooled into one entry, listed with their most common genes and DNA. The table for this sample lists roughly 150,000 distinct CDR3 sequences; approximately 11% of them were counted only once. Together, the top ten hold 9.5% to 15% of the sample. Here the sequenced sample was non-naive T cells sorted from PBMCs, taken 40 to 50 days after vaccination. Per the publication, the cell subset or site label means: memory T cell fraction. The receptors were gathered from a man in his forties or fifties who received an inactivated influenza vaccine. Donor details come from another sample of the same person, matched by shared clones.

The chain links TRBV4-3 to TRBJ1-4, with D possibly being TRBD1 (6 bases). Germline lookup yields CDR1 LGHNA and CDR2 YSLEER. Trimming took 4 bases from V and 5 from J, leaving 14 bases between them. The CDR3 sequence is 15 residues long. The DNA of the CDR3 is TGCGCCAGCAGCCTTTCGGACAGAAAAAATGAAAAACTGTTTTTT. Its translation: CASSLSDRKNEKLFF.

The rearrangement joins TRBV15 to TRBJ1-4, with 12 bases matching TRBD1. Germline V gives CDR1 LNHNV, CDR2 YYDKDF (reference sequence). The CDR3 extends over 15 amino acids. After removal of 3 bases from V and 6 bases from J, the junction contained 2 bases not matched to a gene. The chain's CDR3 is CATSSGTGGDEKLFF. In DNA, the CDR3 is TGTGCCACCAGCAGCGGGACAGGGGGCGATGAAAAACTGTTTTTT.

V gene TRBV7-9 combines with J gene TRBJ2-3; TRBD2 matches 11 bases. Germline V CDR1 and CDR2: SEHNR, FQNEAQ (reference sequence). The V and J ends lost 4 bases and 0 bases, in that order; junction bases with no gene match: 6. This CDR3 has 17 residues. The DNA of the CDR3 is TGTGCCAGCAGCTCCTTGACTAGCGGGGCCAGCACAGATACGCAGTATTTT. It encodes CASSSLTSGASTDTQYF.

This clonotype was counted between two and nine times. The gene calls are TRBV30 and TRBJ1-1; TRBD1 matches at 8 bases. The CDR3 has 12 amino acids. The V gene's germline CDR1 is GTSNPN and CDR2 SVGIG (reference sequence). V lost 5 bases to trimming and J lost 11 bases; unmatched junction nucleotides: 10. The DNA for the CDR3 is TGTGCCTGGGTCGGACAGGGTAAAGATGCTTTCTTT. Its protein is CAWVGQGKDAFF.